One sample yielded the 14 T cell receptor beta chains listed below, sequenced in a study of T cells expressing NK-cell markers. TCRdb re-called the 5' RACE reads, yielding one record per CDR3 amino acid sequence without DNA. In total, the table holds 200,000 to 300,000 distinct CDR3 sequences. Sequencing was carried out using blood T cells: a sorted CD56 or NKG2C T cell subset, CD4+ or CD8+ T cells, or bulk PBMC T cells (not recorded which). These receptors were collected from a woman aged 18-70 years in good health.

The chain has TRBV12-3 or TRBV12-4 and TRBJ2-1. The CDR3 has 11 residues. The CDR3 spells CASSLVDEQFF.

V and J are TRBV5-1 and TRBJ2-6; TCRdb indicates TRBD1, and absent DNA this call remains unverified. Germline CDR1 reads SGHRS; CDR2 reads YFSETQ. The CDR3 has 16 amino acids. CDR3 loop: CASSLALGAGANVLTF.

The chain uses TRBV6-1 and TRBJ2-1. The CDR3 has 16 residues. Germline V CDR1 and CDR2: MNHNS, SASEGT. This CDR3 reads CASSDQSTLSYNEQFF.

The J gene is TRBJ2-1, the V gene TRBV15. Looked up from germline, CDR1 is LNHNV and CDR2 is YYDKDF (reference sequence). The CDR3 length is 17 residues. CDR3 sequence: CATSRGRSAESYNEQFF.

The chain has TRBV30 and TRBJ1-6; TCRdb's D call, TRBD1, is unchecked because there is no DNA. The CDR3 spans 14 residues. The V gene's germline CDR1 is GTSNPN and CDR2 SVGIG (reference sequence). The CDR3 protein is CAWSVRGNRSPLHF.

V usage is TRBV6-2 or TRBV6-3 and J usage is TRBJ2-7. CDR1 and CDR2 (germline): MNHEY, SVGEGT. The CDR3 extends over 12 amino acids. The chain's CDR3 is CASRRRWGEQYF.

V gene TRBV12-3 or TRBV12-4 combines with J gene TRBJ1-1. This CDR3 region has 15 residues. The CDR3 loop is CASSLALLKNTEAFF.

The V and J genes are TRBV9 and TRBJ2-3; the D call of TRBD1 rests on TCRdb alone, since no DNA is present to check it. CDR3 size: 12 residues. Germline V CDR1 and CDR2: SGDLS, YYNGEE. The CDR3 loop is CASNGGADTQYF.

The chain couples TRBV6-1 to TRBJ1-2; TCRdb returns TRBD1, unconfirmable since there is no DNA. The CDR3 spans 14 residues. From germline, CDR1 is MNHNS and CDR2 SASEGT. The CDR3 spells CASTRTGGYYGYTF.

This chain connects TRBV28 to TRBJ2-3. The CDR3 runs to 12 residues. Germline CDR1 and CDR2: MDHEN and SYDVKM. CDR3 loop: CASTISTDTQYF.

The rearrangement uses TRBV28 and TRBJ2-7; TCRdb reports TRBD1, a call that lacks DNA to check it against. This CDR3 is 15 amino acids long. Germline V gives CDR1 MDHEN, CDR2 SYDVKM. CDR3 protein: CASSPPGTGWYEQYF.

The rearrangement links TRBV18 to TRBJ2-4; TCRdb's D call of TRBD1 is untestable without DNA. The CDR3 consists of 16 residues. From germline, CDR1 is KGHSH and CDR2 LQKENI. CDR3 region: CASSLQTTGDGNIQYF.

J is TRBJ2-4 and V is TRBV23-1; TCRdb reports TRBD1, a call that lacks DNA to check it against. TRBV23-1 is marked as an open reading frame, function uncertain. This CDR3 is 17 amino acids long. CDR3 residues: CASSLPRIQGPQGIQYF.

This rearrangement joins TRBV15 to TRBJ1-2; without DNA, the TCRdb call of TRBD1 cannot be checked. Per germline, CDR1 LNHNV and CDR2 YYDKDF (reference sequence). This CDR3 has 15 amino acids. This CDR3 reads CATSRALDRGYGYTF.